Given below is one T cell receptor beta chain in context. Methods used by the authors: Using reference gene primer amplification, nucleated cell counts were estimated. Assay used: immunoSEQ multiplex PCR; TCRdb lists only in-frame clones, some missing. That table is the source of V, J and clone size, and D and trimming were worked out from the DNA. The table records about 160,000 clones, 82% of them present only once. The record originates from a study of blood T cell repertoires in COVID-19. Study context: Sample material is recorded as cDNA or gDNA derived from T cells, B-cell-depleted T cells, or PBMCs.

CDR3 length: 15 amino acids. Germline V gene sequence: CDR1 SGHKS, CDR2 YYEKEE (reference sequence). Trimming cost V 4 bases and J 3 bases, with 16 bases left between them. The sequencing sample was made of peripheral blood. This clonotype was sampled from a woman of 80 years or more with acute or convalescent COVID-19. The chain recombines TRBV5-5 with TRBJ1-1; D might be TRBD1 (5 bases). This chain's CDR3 is CASSPLAGRDTEAFF. CDR3 DNA sequence: TGTGCCAGCAGCCCCCTTGCGGGGCGGGACACTGAAGCTTTCTTT.